This TCR beta chain was sequenced in a study of tumor-infiltrating lymphocytes in primary liver carcinoma. Study-level results: A small share of top clones, only about 8-25%, was found in all five tumor regions.

This clonotype was detected a few times. Its antigen is undetermined. Per the germline V gene, CDR1 is SQVTM and CDR2 is ANQGSEA. The CDR3 contains 15 residues. V shed 7 bases and J 2 bases; nucleotides not matched to a gene: 10. Without any cell sorting, roughly 17-31 mg of bulk tissue yielded co-extracted RNA and DNA. The authors sampled five separate regions per tumor. There were over 85% viable tumor cells in every single sample of tumor. Researchers generated TCR beta cDNA from about 530 ng of total RNA, relying on a constant-region primer. Generation of the TCR beta libraries relied on three nested multiplex PCR rounds using slightly modified ARM-PCR. The first two PCR rounds, around 10 cycles each, used TRBV1-TRBV30 forward primers and a C-beta reverse primer. A single record per CDR3 protein comes from TCRdb applying MiXCR to the multiplex PCR reads. The sample yields about 120,000 distinct CDR3 sequences, around 60% seen once.

The source material was liver tumor tissue from sampling region 1. Stated subset: tumor region T1, superior pole. The chain combines TRBV29-1 with TRBJ2-3; 9 nucleotides match TRBD1. The clonotype comes from a woman aged 55-69 years with primary liver carcinoma and hepatitis B virus infection. CDR3 DNA sequence: TGCAGCGCCAGCGACACAGGGGGCAACACAGATACGCAGTATTTT. Translation gives CSASDTGGNTDTQYF.